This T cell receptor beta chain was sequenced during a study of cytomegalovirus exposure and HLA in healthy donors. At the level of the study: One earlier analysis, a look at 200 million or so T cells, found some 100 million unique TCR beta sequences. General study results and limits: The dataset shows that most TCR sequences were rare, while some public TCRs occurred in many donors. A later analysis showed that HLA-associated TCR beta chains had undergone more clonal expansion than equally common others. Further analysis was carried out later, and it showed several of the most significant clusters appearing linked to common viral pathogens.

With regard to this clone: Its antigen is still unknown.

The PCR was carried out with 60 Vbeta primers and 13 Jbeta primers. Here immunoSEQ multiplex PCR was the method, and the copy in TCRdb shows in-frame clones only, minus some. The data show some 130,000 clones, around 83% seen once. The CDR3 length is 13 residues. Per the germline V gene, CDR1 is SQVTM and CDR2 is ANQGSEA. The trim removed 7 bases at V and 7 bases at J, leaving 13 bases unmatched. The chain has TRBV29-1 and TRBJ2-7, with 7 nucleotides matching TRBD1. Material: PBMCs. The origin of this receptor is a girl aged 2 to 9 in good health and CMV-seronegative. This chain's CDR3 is CSGSLGPGGEQYF. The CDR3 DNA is TGCAGCGGGTCCCTAGGGCCAGGGGGAGAGCAGTACTTC.